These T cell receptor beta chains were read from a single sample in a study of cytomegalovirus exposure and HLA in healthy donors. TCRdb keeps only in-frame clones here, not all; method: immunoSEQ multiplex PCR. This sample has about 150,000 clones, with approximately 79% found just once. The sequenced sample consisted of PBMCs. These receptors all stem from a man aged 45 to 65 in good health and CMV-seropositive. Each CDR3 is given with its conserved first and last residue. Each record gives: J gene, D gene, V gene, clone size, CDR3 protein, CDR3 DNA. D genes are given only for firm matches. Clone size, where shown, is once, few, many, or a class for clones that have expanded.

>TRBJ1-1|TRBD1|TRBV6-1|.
CASSEGTGVMTEAFF
TGTGCCAGCAGTGAGGGGACAGGGGTTATGACTGAAGCTTTCTTT
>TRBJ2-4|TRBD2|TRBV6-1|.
CASLKGTSKNIQYF
TGTGCCAGCTTGAAAGGGACTAGTAAAAACATTCAGTACTTC
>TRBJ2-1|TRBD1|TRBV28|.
CASSPGQGGNEQFF
TGTGCCAGCAGTCCGGGACAGGGGGGGAATGAGCAGTTCTTC
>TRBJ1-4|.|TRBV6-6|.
CASSYRGGTNEKLFF
TGTGCCAGCAGTTACCGGGGGGGCACTAATGAAAAACTGTTTTTT
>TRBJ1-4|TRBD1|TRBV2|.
CASSEVGTVHNEKLFF
TGTGCCAGCAGTGAAGTGGGGACAGTACACAATGAAAAACTGTTTTTT
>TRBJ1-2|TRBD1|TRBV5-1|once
CASSAGPGQGMSGYTF
TGCGCCAGCAGCGCTGGCCCGGGACAGGGAATGAGTGGCTACACCTTC
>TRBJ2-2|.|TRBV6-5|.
CASSPTRRTGELFF
TGTGCCAGCAGCCCGACTAGAAGGACCGGGGAGCTGTTTTTT
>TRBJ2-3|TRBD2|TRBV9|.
CASSVGSSGRGTDTQYF
TGTGCCAGCAGCGTAGGGTCTAGCGGGAGAGGCACAGATACGCAGTATTTT
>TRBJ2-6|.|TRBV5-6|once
CASSRGVSGANVLTF
TGTGCCAGCAGCCGGGGAGTCTCTGGGGCCAACGTCCTGACTTTC
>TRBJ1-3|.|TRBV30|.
CAWMRRLSGNTIYF
TGTGCCTGGATGCGGCGGCTCTCTGGAAACACCATATATTTT
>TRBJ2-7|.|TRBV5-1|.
CASSLGTNPTYEQYF
TGCGCCAGCAGCTTGGGAACCAACCCTACCTACGAGCAGTACTTC
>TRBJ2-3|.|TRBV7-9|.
CSSSLTYGQRTDTQYF
TGTTCCAGCAGCTTAACCTATGGACAGCGCACAGATACGCAGTATTTT
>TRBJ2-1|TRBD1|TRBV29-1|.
CSVSRTGIGREQFF
TGCAGCGTCAGCAGGACAGGGATCGGCAGGGAGCAGTTCTTC
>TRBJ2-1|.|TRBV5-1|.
CASSFLGVGNEQFF
TGCGCCAGCAGCTTCCTAGGGGTCGGGAATGAGCAGTTCTTC
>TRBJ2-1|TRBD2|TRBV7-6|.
CASSLDLAASSYNEQFF
TGTGCCAGCAGCTTAGATCTAGCGGCGAGCTCCTACAATGAGCAGTTCTTC
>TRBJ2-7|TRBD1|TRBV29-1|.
CSARTGGMNEQYF
TGCAGCGCAAGGACAGGGGGCATGAACGAGCAGTACTTC
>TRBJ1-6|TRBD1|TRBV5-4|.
CASSLSQGAGNSPLHF
TGTGCCAGCAGCTTGAGTCAGGGGGCAGGAAATTCACCCCTCCACTTT
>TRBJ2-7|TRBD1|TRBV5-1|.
CASSARDRGAYEQYF
TGCGCCAGCAGCGCCCGGGACAGGGGGGCCTACGAGCAGTACTTC
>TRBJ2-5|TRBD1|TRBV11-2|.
CASSIGQGIVQETQYF
TGTGCCAGCAGCATAGGACAGGGTATAGTCCAAGAGACCCAGTACTTC
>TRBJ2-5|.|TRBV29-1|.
CSAMAGAETQYF
TGCAGCGCCATGGCGGGTGCGGAGACCCAGTACTTC
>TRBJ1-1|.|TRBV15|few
CATSRDNGEAFF
TGTGCCACCAGCAGAGATAACGGTGAAGCTTTCTTT
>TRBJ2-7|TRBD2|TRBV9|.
CASSLGSSGSFNEQYF
TGTGCCAGCAGCCTCGGGTCTAGCGGGAGTTTCAACGAGCAGTACTTC
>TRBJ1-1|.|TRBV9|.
CASSVAGRHTEAFF
TGTGCCAGCAGCGTAGCAGGAAGACACACTGAAGCTTTCTTT
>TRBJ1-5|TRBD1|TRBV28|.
CASSPPPGQDNQPQHF
TGTGCCAGCAGCCCACCCCCGGGACAGGATAATCAGCCCCAGCATTTT
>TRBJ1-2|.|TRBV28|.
CASSLPPEVSYGYTF
TGTGCCAGCAGCCTACCTCCGGAGGTGAGCTATGGCTACACCTTC
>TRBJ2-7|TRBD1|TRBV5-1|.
CASSGGTGGGWEQYF
TGCGCCAGCAGCGGGGGGACAGGGGGCGGCTGGGAGCAGTACTTC
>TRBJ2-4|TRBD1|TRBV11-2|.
CASSFLYSGQGLQYF
TGTGCCAGCAGCTTTCTCTATTCCGGACAGGGTCTTCAGTACTTC
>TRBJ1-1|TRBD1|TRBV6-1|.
CASSAGGQGGTEAFF
TGTGCCAGCAGTGCCGGAGGACAGGGGGGCACTGAAGCTTTCTTT
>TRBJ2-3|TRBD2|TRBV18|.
CASSPPSGGTDTQYF
TGTGCCAGCTCACCACCTAGCGGGGGCACAGATACGCAGTATTTT
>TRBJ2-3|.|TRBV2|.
CASSGTTDTQYF
TGTGCCAGCAGCGGGACAACAGATACGCAGTATTTT
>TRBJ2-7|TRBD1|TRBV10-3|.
CAISESRDRSSYEQYF
TGTGCCATCAGTGAGTCGAGGGACAGGTCATCCTACGAGCAGTACTTC
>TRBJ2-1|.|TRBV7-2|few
CASSLAENNEQFF
TGTGCCAGCAGCTTAGCCGAGAACAATGAGCAGTTCTTC
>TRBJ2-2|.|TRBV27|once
CASSLSRAGELFF
TGTGCCAGCAGTTTATCGAGGGCCGGGGAGCTGTTTTTT
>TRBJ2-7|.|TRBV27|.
CASSLSREHEQYF
TGTGCCAGCAGTTTAAGCCGAGAACACGAGCAGTACTTC
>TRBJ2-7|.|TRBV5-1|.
CASSLNQGSQSYEQYF
TGCGCCAGCAGCTTAAACCAGGGAAGTCAGTCCTACGAGCAGTACTTC
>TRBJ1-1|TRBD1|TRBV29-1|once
CSGRDSMNTEAFF
TGCAGCGGCCGGGACAGCATGAACACTGAAGCTTTCTTT
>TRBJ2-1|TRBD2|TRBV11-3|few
CASTKRGGTSGENEQFF
TGTGCCAGCACGAAACGGGGTGGGACTAGCGGAGAAAATGAGCAGTTCTTC
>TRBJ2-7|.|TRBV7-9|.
CASSLEGAAHF
TGTGCCAGCAGCTTAGAAGGGGCAGCTCACTTC
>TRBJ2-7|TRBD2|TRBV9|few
CASSLSGNPYEQYF
TGTGCCAGCAGCCTTAGCGGGAACCCCTACGAGCAGTACTTC
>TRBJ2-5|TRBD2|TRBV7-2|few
CASSRGGDEETQYF
TGTGCCAGCAGCCGCGGGGGGGATGAAGAGACCCAGTACTTC
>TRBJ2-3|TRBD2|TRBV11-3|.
CASSLYGAGDGDTQYF
TGTGCCAGCAGCTTGTACGGAGCGGGAGACGGTGATACGCAGTATTTT
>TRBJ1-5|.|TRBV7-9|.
CASSSGQFNQPQHF
TGTGCCAGCAGCTCCGGACAGTTTAATCAGCCCCAGCATTTT
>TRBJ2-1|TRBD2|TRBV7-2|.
CASSLEWGGDEQFF
TGTGCCAGCAGCTTAGAATGGGGGGGGGATGAGCAGTTCTTC
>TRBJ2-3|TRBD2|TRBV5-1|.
CASSFGTSGSTDTQYF
TGCGCCAGCAGCTTCGGGACTAGCGGGAGCACAGATACGCAGTATTTT
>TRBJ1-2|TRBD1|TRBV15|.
CATSRGRQGGGYTF
TGTGCCACCAGCAGAGGGAGACAGGGGGGTGGCTACACCTTC
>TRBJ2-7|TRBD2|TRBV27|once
CASSSRVSTSASYEQYF
TGTGCCAGCAGTAGTAGGGTCTCGACTAGCGCAAGCTACGAGCAGTACTTC
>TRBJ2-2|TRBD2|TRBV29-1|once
CSARVAGGGTGELFF
TGCAGCGCCCGGGTGGCGGGAGGCGGAACCGGGGAGCTGTTTTTT
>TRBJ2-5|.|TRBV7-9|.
CASSTDRETQYF
TGTGCCAGCAGCACGGACAGAGAGACCCAGTACTTC
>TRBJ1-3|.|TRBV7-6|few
CASSLEEGTGNTIYF
TGTGCCAGCAGCTTAGAGGAGGGGACTGGAAACACCATATATTTT
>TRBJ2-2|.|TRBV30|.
CAWSVTEAGELFF
TGTGCCTGGAGTGTGACAGAGGCCGGGGAGCTGTTTTTT
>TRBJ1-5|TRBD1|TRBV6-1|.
CASSPGQGRGQPQHF
TGTGCCAGCAGTCCAGGACAGGGAAGAGGTCAGCCCCAGCATTTT